Below, 21 T cell receptor beta chains from the same sample are listed, as sequenced in a study of blood T cells in healthy people across ages. The authors ran a second PCR of about 6 to 11 cycles using a sample-barcoded 5' primer and a J-beta primer mix. Each CDR3 protein gets one entry after TCRdb re-called the 5' RACE reads with MiXCR. The sample contains some 1.7 million distinct CDR3 sequences, 28% of which appear only once. The sample taken for sequencing was blood. The receptors originated from a woman in her twenties or thirties in good health.

Ten or more counts support this clonotype. This sequence joins TRBV25-1 and TRBJ2-5; D possibly corresponds to TRBD1 (6 bases). The germline V gene has CDR1 MGHDK and CDR2 SYGVNS. V was cut by 3 bases and J by 2 bases, with 7 bases left in between. CDR3 length: 13 residues. CDR3 region: CASSEDRQETQYF. CDR3 sequence (DNA): TGTGCCAGCAGTGAGGACAGACAAGAGACCCAGTACTTC.

This clonotype was detected a few times. The CDR3 protein is CASSLTRGFYEQYF. CDR3 coding DNA: TGTGCCAGCAGTTTGACACGGGGCTTCTACGAGCAGTACTTC. The chain is built from TRBV7-9 and TRBJ2-7; D tentatively fits TRBD1 or TRBD2 (5 bases each). Trimming took 6 bases from V and 3 from J, leaving 15 bases between them. The CDR3 consists of 14 residues. Germline V CDR1 and CDR2: SEHNR, FQNEAQ (reference sequence).

The chain uses TRBV20-1 and TRBJ2-1, with unresolved D. The CDR3 is 14 amino acids. Germline V gene lookup returns CDR1 DFQATT and CDR2 SNEGSKA (reference sequence). Trimming removed 0 bases at V and 8 bases at J, with 14 bases between. For the CDR3, the DNA is TGCAGTGCTAGAGAGGCTAGTAACGCCGATGAGCAGTTCTTC. Protein sequence: CSAREASNADEQFF.

V gene TRBV15 combines with J gene TRBJ2-5, with D perhaps TRBD1 (5 bases). Trimming cost V 5 bases and J 5 bases, with 12 bases left between them. Germline CDR1 and CDR2: LNHNV and YYDKDF (reference sequence). The CDR3 is 13 amino acids. For the CDR3, the DNA is TGTGCCACCAGCGAGACAGTCACCGAGACCCAGTACTTC. Amino acids: CATSETVTETQYF. Filled out from reference TRBV15 and TRBJ2-5, the complete variable domain reads DAMVIQNPRYQVTQFGKPVTLSCSQTLNHNVMYWYQQKSSQAPKLLFHYYDKDFNNEADTPDNFQSRRPNTSFCFLDIRSPGLGDTAMYLCATSETVTETQYFGPGTRLLVL.

This chain connects TRBV2 to TRBJ2-3; D remains unclear. The CDR3 is 12 amino acids. Germline CDR1 reads SNHLY; CDR2 reads FYNNEI. Trimming shortened V by 7 bases and J by 3 bases, and 8 bases separated the two germline ends. The CDR3 loop is CASIVFTDTQYF. The CDR3 DNA reads TGTGCCAGCATAGTTTTTACAGATACGCAGTATTTT.

This clonotype was seen once. The V and J genes are TRBV11-2 and TRBJ1-4, with D uncertain. Per the germline V gene, CDR1 is SGHAT and CDR2 is FQNNGV. V shed 1 base and J shed 8 bases, with 14 bases lying between them. The CDR3 consists of 15 residues. The CDR3 reads CASSLVEGMGEKLFF. CDR3 sequence (DNA): TGTGCCAGCAGCTTAGTTGAGGGAATGGGGGAAAAACTGTTTTTT. The full variable domain, with the rest looked up from reference TRBV11-2 and TRBJ1-4, is EAGVAQSPRYKIIEKRQSVAFWCNPISGHATLYWYQQILGQGPKLLIQFQNNGVVDDSQLPKDRFSAERLKGVDSTLKIQPAKLEDSAVYLCASSLVEGMGEKLFFGSGTQLSVL.

This clonotype has ten or more counts. Compared with germline, one end of the junction differs, possibly owing to a read error. V usage is TRBV5-1 and J usage is TRBJ2-7; D may correspond to TRBD1 or TRBD2 (5 bases each). Germline-derived CDR1 and CDR2 are SGHRS and YFSETQ. The CDR3 is made up of 13 amino acids. In DNA, the CDR3 is TGTGCCAGCAGCCCCGGGACCACCTACGAGCAGTACTTC. Translation gives CASSPGTTYEQYF. The full variable domain, rest sourced from reference TRBV5-1 and TRBJ2-7, is KAGVTQTPRYLIKTRGQQVTLSCSPISGHRSVSWYQQTPGQGLQFLFEYFSETQRNKGNFPGRFSGRQFSNSRSEMNVSTLELGDSALYLCASSPGTTYEQYFGPGTRLTVT.

In this sample, this clonotype turned up a few times. This sequence joins TRBV11-2 and TRBJ1-4; 10 positions agree with TRBD1. In germline, CDR1 is SGHAT, CDR2 FQNNGV. Trimming cost V 5 bases and J 2 bases; bases outside gene matches: 5. The CDR3 has 16 residues. The CDR3 sequence: CASSAGQGTTNEKLFF. CDR3 sequence (DNA): TGTGCCAGCAGCGCGGGACAGGGGACGACTAATGAAAAACTGTTTTTT.

This clonotype was picked up many times. The chain joins TRBV29-1 to TRBJ2-1; TRBD1 matches 7 bases. The germline CDR1 and CDR2 sequences are SQVTM and ANQGSEA. The CDR3 is 15 residues long. J gave up 4 bases and V 7 bases, and 13 bases lay outside the gene matches. Here the CDR3 DNA reads TGCAGCGGCCGATTCGGACAGGTCGGATACAATGAGCAGTTCTTC. Translation gives CSGRFGQVGYNEQFF.

The chain combines TRBV7-2 with TRBJ2-7; the D is unclear. The CDR3 length is 16 residues. Trimming took 3 bases from V and 0 from J, leaving 15 bases between them. Germline CDR1 and CDR2: SGHTA and FQGNSA. CDR3 in DNA: TGTGCCAGCAGCTTGCCAGGCGTCCCTAGCTCCTACGAGCAGTACTTC. Its translation: CASSLPGVPSSYEQYF.

Notes on this clonotype: One end of the junction does not line up with germline, which may come from a read error. This chain links TRBV12-3 or TRBV12-4 with TRBJ2-3; 10 nucleotides agree with TRBD2. The CDR3 contains 16 residues. The CDR3 coding sequence is TGTGCCAGCAGTTTATGGGTAGCGGGAGGCCCAGATCCGCAGTATTTT. Amino acids: CASSLWVAGGPDPQYF.

This chain links TRBV6-6 with TRBJ2-3, with 9 bases lining up with TRBD2. CDR1 and CDR2 (germline): MNHNY, SVGAGI (reference sequence). V dropped 4 bases and J dropped 5; count of bases not matched to a gene: 7. This CDR3 is 15 amino acids long. The CDR3 region is CASSLIAGAGDTQYF. In DNA, the CDR3 is TGTGCCAGCAGTTTAATAGCGGGAGCGGGAGATACGCAGTATTTT.

The chain recombines TRBV20-1 with TRBJ2-3; D gene uncertain. CDR1 and CDR2 from the germline V gene are DFQATT and SNEGSKA (reference sequence). Trimming shortened V by 3 bases and J by 0 bases, and 10 bases separated the two germline ends. The CDR3 runs 14 residues. The CDR3 nucleotides are TGCAGTGCTAGCTTGTCCTCTAGCACAGATACGCAGTATTTT. The encoded protein is CSASLSSSTDTQYF.

The rearrangement joins TRBV9 to TRBJ1-1; no definite D call. CDR1 is SGDLS, CDR2 YYNGEE, per germline. The V end was cut by 4 bases, the J end by 7 bases, with 14 bases between. CDR3 length equals 13 residues. CDR3 in amino acids: CASSPSHVGEAFF. DNA for the CDR3: TGTGCCAGCAGCCCCTCCCACGTAGGTGAAGCTTTCTTT.

Worth noting for this clonotype: Mismatch with germline at one junction end may stem from a read error. V is TRBV27 and J is TRBJ2-7; TRBD1 aligns across 8 bases. The CDR3 is 16 residues long. The germline CDR1 and CDR2 sequences are MNHEY and SMNVEV (reference sequence). CDR3 in amino acids: CANSPRQGLGGYEQYF. The CDR3 DNA reads as TGTGCCAACAGTCCGCGACAGGGGCTCGGGGGCTACGAGCAGTACTTC.

Comment on this clonotype: This may be a read error: a much more frequent sequence differs by one nucleotide. The chain carries TRBV20-1 and TRBJ2-1, with 8 bases matching TRBD2. Germline CDR1 and CDR2: DFQATT and SNEGSKA (reference sequence). The CDR3 extends over 12 amino acids. After removal of 6 bases from V and 6 bases from J, the junction contained 4 bases not matched to a gene. CDR3 DNA sequence: TGCAGTGCGAGCGGGGGTCCCAATGAGCAGTTCTTC. This encodes CSASGGPNEQFF.

The table lists this clonotype with a few counts. V and J are TRBV12-3 or TRBV12-4 and TRBJ2-7, with 9 bases aligning to TRBD2. This CDR3 comprises 16 residues. V lost 4 bases, J lost 5 bases, and 12 bases stayed unmatched. The CDR3 protein is CASSSYPSSGAHEQYF. In DNA form, the CDR3 reads TGTGCCAGCAGTTCTTATCCGTCTAGCGGGGCCCACGAGCAGTACTTC.

This clonotype came up many times. The chain employs TRBV5-6 and TRBJ1-2; TRBD1 agrees at 7 bases. Trimming removed 3 bases from V and 5 bases from J; junction bases left unmatched: 4. The CDR3 is 13 residues long. Germline CDR1 reads SGHDT; CDR2 reads YYEEEE. The CDR3 protein is CASSSGQKYGYTF. The CDR3 nucleotides are TGTGCCAGCAGCTCGGGACAGAAGTATGGCTACACCTTC.

This chain uses TRBV30 with TRBJ2-2, with 7 bases aligning to TRBD1. Looked up from germline, CDR1 is GTSNPN and CDR2 is SVGIG (reference sequence). V lost 4 bases and J lost 4; bases outside the gene matches: 6. The CDR3 sequence is 14 residues long. CDR3 sequence reads: CAWIGWTGTGELFF. Written as DNA, the CDR3 is TGTGCCTGGATAGGTTGGACAGGCACCGGGGAGCTGTTTTTT.

The CDR3 region has the DNA TGTGCCAGCAGTCCCCCGGGACTAGGTCCCCACGAGCAGTACTTC. Its translation: CASSPPGLGPHEQYF. The chain carries TRBV12-3 or TRBV12-4 and TRBJ2-5, with 8 bases that match TRBD2. The better agreement between TRBJ2-7 and the DNA end casts doubt on the J call. The CDR3 runs 15 residues.

This clonotype was seen ten or more times. The rearrangement links TRBV7-2 to TRBJ2-7, with D unclear. Germline V gene lookup returns CDR1 SGHTA and CDR2 FQGNSA. CDR3 length equals 15 residues. V lost 5 bases, J lost 5 bases, and 19 bases lay in between. CDR3 bases: TGTGCCAGCAGCCCTGACTTATTTAACCCTCACGAGCAGTACTTC. It is translated as CASSPDLFNPHEQYF.